This paragraph reports one T cell receptor (beta chain). Its antigen is not identified. This CDR3 comprises 14 residues. V shed 4 bases and J 6 bases; nucleotides not matched to a gene: 3. Germline CDR1 and CDR2: MNHEY and SMNVEV (reference sequence). The sample belongs to a study of response to subunit inactivated influenza vaccine. TCRdb re-analysed the RT-PCR reads in MiXCR, keeping a single row per CDR3 protein. The sample has about 580,000 distinct CDR3 sequences, approximately 15% seen once. The study, taken as a whole, reports: With each seasonal influenza vaccination, the authors suggested, few new T cells are recruited.

The TCR was taken from a man aged 45 to 65 who received an inactivated influenza vaccine. The source material was PBMCs from blood, sampled 11 to 12 days after vaccination. The chain couples TRBV27 to TRBJ2-2, with 9 positions matching TRBD1. The chain's CDR3 is CASSSDRGAGELFF. CDR3 nucleotide sequence: TGTGCCAGCAGTTCGGACAGGGGAGCCGGGGAGCTGTTTTTT.